Below are 6 T cell receptor beta chains sequenced from a single sample in a study of cytomegalovirus exposure and HLA in healthy donors. The PCR ran on 60 Vbeta and 13 Jbeta primers. Clones were sequenced by immunoSEQ multiplex PCR, and TCRdb holds only the in-frame ones, with some missing. The data show about 220,000 clones, more than 65% seen once. The sequencing input was PBMCs. The receptors come from a man younger than 30 in good health and CMV-seronegative.

The chain employs TRBV2 and TRBJ2-5; the match to TRBD1 covers 9 bases. The CDR3 has 16 residues. Trimming took 6 bases from V and 1 from J; bases not matched to a gene: 9. From germline, CDR1 is SNHLY and CDR2 FYNNEI. The CDR3 region is CASRTGQGVFQETQYF. The CDR3 DNA reads TGTGCCAGCAGGACGGGACAGGGAGTCTTCCAAGAGACCCAGTACTTC.

The V gene is TRBV6-5, the J gene TRBJ1-4; D gene uncertain. The CDR3 runs to 15 residues. With 4 bases removed from V and 9 bases from J, the gap between germline ends came to 18 bases. The V gene's germline CDR1 is MNHEY and CDR2 SVGAGI. The CDR3 loop is CASSSGFEGGKKLFF. The CDR3 DNA reads as TGTGCCAGCAGTTCCGGATTTGAGGGTGGGAAAAAACTGTTTTTT.

V is TRBV27 and J is TRBJ2-3, with 7 bases that match TRBD1. The V gene end was trimmed by 0 bases and the J gene end by 2 bases; junction bases not matched to a gene: 2. Germline CDR1 and CDR2: MNHEY and SMNVEV (reference sequence). The CDR3 extends over 15 amino acids. The CDR3 nucleotides read TGTGCCAGCAGTTTATCGGGACAGCTCACAGATACGCAGTATTTT. As protein: CASSLSGQLTDTQYF.

The chain is built from TRBV19 and TRBJ2-1, with TRBD2 identical over 9 bases. The length of the CDR3 is 17 residues. J gave up 4 bases and V 4 bases, and 11 bases lay outside the gene matches. CDR1 LNHDA and CDR2 SQIVND come from the germline V gene (reference sequence). The CDR3 DNA reads TGTGCCAGTAGTAGTCCCCTACTAGCGGGCATATACAATGAGCAGTTCTTC. Translation: CASSSPLLAGIYNEQFF. Full variable domain (rest looked up from reference TRBV19 and TRBJ2-1): DGGITQSPKYLFRKEGQNVTLSCEQNLNHDAMYWYRQDPGQGLRLIYYSQIVNDFQKGDIAEGYSVSREKKESFPLTVTSAQKNPTAFYLCASSSPLLAGIYNEQFFGPGTRLTVL.

This sequence joins TRBV9 and TRBJ2-1; D call uncertain. Germline V lookup: CDR1 SGDLS, CDR2 YYNGEE. The CDR3 contains 12 residues. CDR3 DNA: TGTGCATCGGTAGCAAAGCACAATGAGCAGTTCTTC. Protein sequence: CASVAKHNEQFF.

The J gene is TRBJ2-2, the V gene TRBV11-2, with D unresolved. This CDR3 region has 15 residues. Germline loops: CDR1 SGHAT, CDR2 FQNNGV. V gave up 2 bases and J gave up 5 bases, with 12 bases separating them. The CDR3 loop reads CASSLSVTRTGELFF. The CDR3 coding sequence is TGTGCCAGCAGCTTATCGGTTACGCGGACCGGGGAGCTGTTTTTT.